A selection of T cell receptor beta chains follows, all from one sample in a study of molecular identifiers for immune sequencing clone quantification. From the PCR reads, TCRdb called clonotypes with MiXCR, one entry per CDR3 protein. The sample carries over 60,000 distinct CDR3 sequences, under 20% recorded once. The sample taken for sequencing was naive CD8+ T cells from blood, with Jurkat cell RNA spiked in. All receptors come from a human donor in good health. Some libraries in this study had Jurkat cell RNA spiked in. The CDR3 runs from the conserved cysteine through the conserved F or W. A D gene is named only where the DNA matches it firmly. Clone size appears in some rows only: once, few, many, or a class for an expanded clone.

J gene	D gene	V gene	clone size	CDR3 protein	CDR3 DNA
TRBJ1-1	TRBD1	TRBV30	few	CAWSLPGGSEAFF	TGTGCCTGGAGTCTACCAGGGGGTAGTGAAGCTTTCTTT
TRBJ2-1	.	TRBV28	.	CASSSAAGSREQFF	TGTGCCAGCAGCTCGGCGGCGGGCTCGCGCGAGCAGTTCTTC
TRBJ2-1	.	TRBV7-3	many	CASSSPGTLDNEQFF	TGTGCCAGCAGCTCACCCGGGACCCTCGACAATGAGCAGTTCTTC
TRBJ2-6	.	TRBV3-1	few	CASNRGTNGANILTF	TGTGCCAGTAACAGAGGGACGAATGGGGCCAACATCCTGACTTTC
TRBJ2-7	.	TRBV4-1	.	CASSHPESYEQYF	TGTGCCAGCAGCCACCCAGAGAGCTACGAGCAGTACTTC
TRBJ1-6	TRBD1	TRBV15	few	CATSRRTGLNSPLHF	TGTGCCACCAGCAGGCGGACAGGTCTTAATTCACCCCTCCACTTT
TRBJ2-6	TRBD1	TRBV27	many	CASSSRDSSGANVLTF	TGTGCCAGCAGTTCCCGGGACAGCTCTGGGGCCAACGTCCTGACTTTC
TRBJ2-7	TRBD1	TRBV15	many	CATSRDTGAYEQYF	TGTGCCACCAGCAGGGACACAGGGGCCTACGAGCAGTACTTC
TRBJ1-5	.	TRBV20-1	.	CSARVLSGVNQPQHF	TGCAGTGCTAGAGTGTTGAGCGGCGTCAATCAGCCCCAGCATTTT
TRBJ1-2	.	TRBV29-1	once	CSVESVIGYAF	TGCAGCGTTGAATCCGTGATTGGCTACGCCTTC
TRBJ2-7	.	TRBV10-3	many	CAISEGEVARYEQYF	TGTGCCATCAGTGAGGGGGAGGTCGCGCGCTACGAGCAGTACTTC
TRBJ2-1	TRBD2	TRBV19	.	CTSSILAGGYNEQFF	TGTACCAGTAGTATACTAGCGGGAGGCTACAATGAGCAGTTCTTC
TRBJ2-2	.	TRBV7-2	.	CASSRGRGLTGELFF	TGTGCCAGCAGCCGAGGGAGGGGGCTCACCGGGGAGCTGTTTTTT
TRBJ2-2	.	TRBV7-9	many	CASSLSELPGELFF	TGTGCCAGCAGCTTAAGTGAGCTCCCCGGGGAGCTGTTTTTT
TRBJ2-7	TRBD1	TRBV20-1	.	CSAQDRPYEQYF	TGCAGTGCTCAGGACAGGCCCTACGAGCAGTACTTC
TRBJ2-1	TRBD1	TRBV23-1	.	CASSQTDRAAHNEQFF	TGCGCCAGCAGTCAAACCGACAGGGCGGCACACAATGAGCAGTTCTTC